Following are 13 T cell receptor beta chains from one sample sequenced in a study of T cell changes during pregnancy in multiple sclerosis. Sequencing used immunoSEQ multiplex PCR; TCRdb keeps in-frame clones, though not all of them. Here the sample spans 36,000 or so clones, 88% being singletons. The source material was CD4+ T cells from peripheral blood mononuclear cells, sampled in the first trimester of pregnancy. These receptor sequences come from a female donor with multiple sclerosis, enrolled in a pregnancy study.

V and J are TRBV7-3 and TRBJ2-1; 10 bases map to TRBD2. After removal of 6 bases from V and 7 bases from J, the junction contained 12 bases not matched to a gene. The CDR3 sequence is 16 residues long. CDR1 is SGHTA and CDR2 is FQGTGA in the germline V gene. CDR3 DNA: TGTGCCAGCAGTTCAAACATAGCGGGAGGTTTAAATGAGCAGTTCTTC. Amino acids: CASSSNIAGGLNEQFF.

This chain joins TRBV15 and TRBJ1-3, with 8 bases identical to TRBD1. Germline CDR1 is LNHNV and CDR2 is YYDKDF (reference sequence). CDR3 size: 15 residues. J was trimmed by 4 bases and V by 4 bases; bases with no gene match: 6. The CDR3 sequence is CATSIDRGLGNTIYF. The CDR3 DNA reads TGTGCCACCAGCATAGACAGGGGTTTAGGAAACACCATATATTTT.

The CDR3 spells CASRGGGPNQPQHF. DNA for the CDR3: TGTGCCAGCAGAGGGGGGGGACCGAATCAGCCCCAGCATTTT. The V gene is TRBV28, the J gene TRBJ1-5, with D tentatively TRBD1 (6 bases). The germline gives CDR1 MDHEN, CDR2 SYDVKM. Trimming pared 6 bases from V and 4 bases from J, leaving 13 bases between. This CDR3 has 14 amino acids. Looking up the rest from reference TRBV28 and TRBJ1-5 gives the full variable domain: DVKVTQSSRYLVKRTGEKVFLECVQDMDHENMFWYRQDPGLGLRLIYFSYDVKMKEKGDIPEGYSVSREKKERFSLILESASTNQTSMYLCASRGGGPNQPQHFGDGTRLSIL.

This chain uses TRBV9 with TRBJ2-1, with TRBD2 identical over 12 bases. Trimming cost V 4 bases and J 6 bases; bases outside gene matches: 11. Germline V gene lookup returns CDR1 SGDLS and CDR2 YYNGEE. There are 17 residues in the CDR3. The CDR3 is CASSLNRLAGAVNEQFF. The CDR3 DNA is TGTGCCAGCAGCTTAAACAGACTAGCGGGAGCAGTCAATGAGCAGTTCTTC.

The chain combines TRBV5-4 with TRBJ2-6; no definite D call. Trimming left V 3 bases short and J 4 bases short, with 11 bases between. The CDR3 is 15 amino acids. Germline assignment: CDR1 SGHNT and CDR2 YYREEE (reference sequence). The CDR3 is CASSSKNSGANVLTF. Here the CDR3 DNA reads TGTGCCAGCAGCTCGAAAAACAGCGGGGCCAACGTCCTGACTTTC. The variable domain in full, completed from reference TRBV5-4 and TRBJ2-6, reads ETGVTQSPTHLIKTRGQQVTLRCSSQSGHNTVSWYQQALGQGPQFIFQYYREEENGRGNFPPRFSGLQFPNYSSELNVNALELDDSALYLCASSSKNSGANVLTFGAGSRLTVL.

This rearrangement joins TRBV19 to TRBJ1-1, with a tentative D call TRBD1 (6 bases). V gave up 1 base and J gave up 6 bases, with 12 bases separating them. In germline, CDR1 is LNHDA, CDR2 SQIVND (reference sequence). The CDR3 totals 14 residues. The CDR3 DNA is TGTGCCAGTAGTATAGGAATAGGACAGCCTGAAGCTTTCTTT. Translated: CASSIGIGQPEAFF. Supplemented by reference TRBV19 and TRBJ1-1, the full variable domain reads DGGITQSPKYLFRKEGQNVTLSCEQNLNHDAMYWYRQDPGQGLRLIYYSQIVNDFQKGDIAEGYSVSREKKESFPLTVTSAQKNPTAFYLCASSIGIGQPEAFFGQGTRLTVV.

V usage is TRBV18 and J usage is TRBJ2-3; D is perhaps TRBD1 (5 bases). The CDR3 contains 17 residues. Germline V gene sequence: CDR1 KGHSH, CDR2 LQKENI. Trimming removed 3 bases from V and 6 bases from J, with 22 bases in between. The CDR3 DNA is TGTGCCAGCTCACCCTTAGGGGCCAATGGCGGTTCTGATACGCAGTATTTT. This sequence encodes CASSPLGANGGSDTQYF.

This chain uses TRBV19 with TRBJ2-3; TRBD2 agrees at 7 bases. V was clipped by 5 bases and J by 7 bases; unmatched bases: 9. CDR1 LNHDA and CDR2 SQIVND come from the germline V gene (reference sequence). This CDR3 has 14 residues. CDR3 sequence reads: CASSQGREGNTQYF. CDR3 coding DNA: TGTGCCAGTAGTCAGGGCAGGGAGGGCAATACGCAGTATTTT.

The rearrangement joins TRBV2 to TRBJ2-4; TRBD2 matches 9 bases. Germline loops: CDR1 SNHLY, CDR2 FYNNEI. V gave up 8 bases and J gave up 6 bases; unmatched junction bases: 5. The CDR3 is 13 amino acids. The CDR3 nucleotides read TGTGCCAGCGAGGCGGGGGGGGCAAACATTCAGTACTTC. Its protein is CASEAGGANIQYF.

This clone was found a few times. The chain combines TRBV5-6 with TRBJ1-2; TRBD1 matches at 9 bases. With V trimmed by 4 bases and J by 7 bases, 5 bases remained unmatched. Germline V gene lookup returns CDR1 SGHDT and CDR2 YYEEEE. CDR3 length: 13 amino acids. CDR3 nucleotides: TGTGCCAGCAGCGCTACAGGGGGCCCTGGCTACACCTTC. This codes for CASSATGGPGYTF.

The chain has TRBV7-2 and TRBJ1-5; TRBD1 matches 12 bases. The trim removed 1 base at V and 6 bases at J, leaving 4 bases unmatched. This CDR3 comprises 16 residues. Germline CDR1 SGHTA, CDR2 FQGNSA. In DNA form, the CDR3 reads TGTGCCAGCAGCTTAGTAGGGGGACAGGGGGCTCAGCCCCAGCATTTT. It codes for CASSLVGGQGAQPQHF. Using reference TRBV7-2 and TRBJ1-5 for the parts outside the CDR3, the full variable domain is GAGVSQSPSNKVTEKGKDVELRCDPISGHTALYWYRQSLGQGLEFLIYFQGNSAPDKSGLPSDRFSAERTGGSVSTLTIQRTQQEDSAVYLCASSLVGGQGAQPQHFGDGTRLSIL.

The chain couples TRBV5-4 to TRBJ2-5, with D perhaps TRBD2 (5 bases). Germline assignment: CDR1 SGHNT and CDR2 YYREEE (reference sequence). Trimming pared 0 bases from V and 5 bases from J, leaving 14 bases between. This CDR3 is built from 15 residues. The CDR3, as DNA: TGTGCCAGCAGCTTGGAGCGGCCTCCCGGCGAGACCCAGTACTTC. This codes for CASSLERPPGETQYF.

This sequence joins TRBV29-1 and TRBJ2-5, with 7 bases fitting TRBD2. The CDR3 extends over 13 amino acids. Germline lookup yields CDR1 SQVTM and CDR2 ANQGSEA. The J segment lost 7 bases and the V segment lost 6 bases, leaving 11 bases of the junction unmatched. The CDR3 DNA is TGCAGCGTGGGAGGGGCCCACGGATCGACCCAGTACTTC. Residues: CSVGGAHGSTQYF. Combining the CDR3 with reference TRBV29-1 and TRBJ2-5 gives the whole variable domain SAVISQKPSRDICQRGTSLTIQCQVDSQVTMMFWYRQQPGQSLTLIATANQGSEATYESGFVIDKFPISRPNLTFSTLTVSNMSPEDSSIYLCSVGGAHGSTQYFGPGTRLLVL.